Listed below are T cell receptor beta chains from one sample, sequenced in a study of T cells in Graves' hyperthyroidism and ophthalmopathy. TCRdb passed the multiplex PCR reads through MiXCR, listing each CDR3 protein once. The sample gives approximately 520,000 distinct CDR3 sequences, roughly 20% of which show up once; more than 20% is in the top ten. Source material: blood. The source is a man aged 18-30 years with Graves' hyperthyroidism. The CDR3 runs from the conserved cysteine through the conserved F or W. The D gene is left open where the match is weak. Clone size is shown for a subset of rows, as once, few, many or a class of expanded clone.

-,TRBJ1-5,many,TRBV30,CAWSGVYGQPQHF,TGTGCCTGGTCAGGGGTGTATGGTCAGCCCCAGCATTTT
-,TRBJ1-6,few,TRBV12-3/TRBV12-4,CASSLDHNSPLHF,TGTGCCAGCAGTTTAGATCATAATTCACCCCTCCACTTT
TRBD1,TRBJ2-7,-,TRBV6-2/TRBV6-3,CASSWDSVTSYEQYF,TGTGCCAGCAGTTGGGACAGCGTCACAAGCTACGAGCAGTACTTC
-,TRBJ1-2,many,TRBV7-8,CASSPVGETASGYTF,TGTGCCAGCAGCCCCGTCGGGGAGACTGCGAGTGGCTACACCTTC
TRBD1,TRBJ2-2,many,TRBV6-1,CASSRGQGANTGELFF,TGTGCCAGCAGCCGAGGACAGGGGGCGAACACCGGGGAGCTGTTTTTT
-,TRBJ1-1,many,TRBV10-3,CAIKNVGYAPEAFF,TGTGCCATCAAGAACGTCGGCTACGCACCTGAAGCTTTCTTT
-,TRBJ1-2,-,TRBV7-9,CASTDRANYGYTF,TGTGCCAGCACGGACAGAGCTAACTATGGCTACACCTTC
-,TRBJ2-5,-,TRBV10-3,CAISESETQYF,TGTGCCATCAGTGAGTCGGAGACCCAGTACTTC
-,TRBJ2-2,-,TRBV12-3/TRBV12-4,CGSSFLATGELFF,TGTGGCAGCAGTTTTTTAGCCACCGGGGAGCTGTTTTTT
-,TRBJ1-1,few,TRBV20-1,CSARGRGVGAFF,TGCAGTGCTAGAGGGCGAGGGGTAGGCGCTTTCTTT
-,TRBJ2-5,-,TRBV29-1,CSVGVRDSQDTQYF,TGCAGCGTTGGGGTCCGGGACTCACAAGATACCCAGTACTTC
TRBD1,TRBJ1-2,many,TRBV28,CASRPRGQGTNGYTF,TGTGCCAGCAGGCCCAGGGGGCAGGGGACAAATGGCTACACCTTC
-,TRBJ2-7,many,TRBV28,CASSLGGSGTYEQYF,TGTGCCAGCAGTTTAGGAGGGTCGGGCACCTACGAGCAGTACTTC
TRBD2,TRBJ2-7,many,TRBV7-9,CASSLILAGDQYF,TGTGCCAGCAGCTTAATACTAGCGGGGGACCAGTACTTC
-,TRBJ1-1,few,TRBV7-9,CASSFLRQSTEAFF,TGTGCCAGCAGCTTTTTACGGCAGAGTACTGAAGCTTTCTTT
TRBD1,TRBJ2-5,many,TRBV12-3/TRBV12-4,CASIPDRGQGETQYF,TGTGCCAGCATCCCAGACAGGGGGCAGGGAGAGACCCAGTACTTC
TRBD1,TRBJ2-7,-,TRBV29-1,CSVDRVDEQYF,TGCAGCGTCGACAGGGTTGACGAGCAGTACTTC
-,TRBJ1-3,many,TRBV14,CASSQVPAHSGNTIYF,TGTGCCAGCAGCCAAGTTCCGGCCCACTCTGGAAACACCATATATTTT
-,TRBJ2-5,-,TRBV14,CASSPGRVTQYF,TGTGCCAGCAGCCCAGGCCGGGTGACCCAGTACTTC
-,TRBJ1-1,-,TRBV12-3/TRBV12-4,CASSFLGANTEAFF,TGTGCCAGCAGTTTTCTCGGCGCGAACACTGAAGCTTTCTTT
-,TRBJ1-2,-,TRBV7-9,CASSLEGTGGYTF,TGTGCCAGCAGCTTAGAGGGGACGGGTGGCTACACCTTC
-,TRBJ2-7,few,TRBV5-1,CASSWAAWDEQYF,TGCGCCAGCAGCTGGGCCGCATGGGACGAGCAGTACTTC
-,TRBJ2-2,many,TRBV7-6,CASSLDRTANTGELFF,TGTGCCAGCAGCCTGGACAGAACCGCGAACACCGGGGAGCTGTTTTTT
-,TRBJ1-1,many,TRBV5-1,CASSFDELRTEAFF,TGCGCCAGCAGCTTCGATGAGCTGAGAACTGAAGCTTTCTTT
TRBD1,TRBJ1-2,many,TRBV9,CASSAHLGQGQGSNYGYTF,TGTGCCAGCAGCGCTCATCTCGGACAGGGCCAGGGGTCTAACTATGGCTACACCTTC
TRBD2,TRBJ2-7,-,TRBV10-1,CASSIERGAEQYF,TGCGCCAGCAGTATCGAGCGGGGGGCCGAGCAGTACTTC
-,TRBJ1-2,many,TRBV24-1,CATSDTGPWSGYTF,TGTGCCACCAGTGATACCGGGCCCTGGAGTGGCTACACCTTC
-,TRBJ2-2,few,TRBV4-1,CASSQVGTPAGELFF,TGCGCCAGCAGCCAAGTTGGGACTCCGGCCGGGGAGCTGTTTTTT
TRBD1,TRBJ1-2,-,TRBV12-3/TRBV12-4,CASSDRGRVYGYTF,TGTGCCAGCAGTGACAGGGGGCGGGTATATGGCTACACCTTC
-,TRBJ2-5,many,TRBV28,CASSPSLTDGISRETQYF,TGTGCCAGCAGTCCCTCTCTAACAGACGGAATATCAAGAGAGACCCAGTACTTC
TRBD1,TRBJ1-2,-,TRBV28,CASSDRAGGGYGYTF,TGTGCCAGCAGTGATCGGGCAGGGGGCGGCTATGGCTACACCTTC
TRBD1,TRBJ2-2,many,TRBV12-3/TRBV12-4,CASRPTGGRTGELFF,TGTGCCAGCAGGCCTACAGGGGGCCGAACCGGGGAGCTGTTTTTT
-,TRBJ1-2,many,TRBV28,CASSFGGSTNYGYTF,TGTGCCAGCAGTTTCGGAGGGTCGACTAACTATGGCTACACCTTC
-,TRBJ2-7,many,TRBV28,CASSFPGRHYEQYF,TGTGCCAGCAGTTTCCCCGGGCGGCACTACGAGCAGTACTTC
-,TRBJ1-1,many,TRBV7-2,CASSLNGRTEAFF,TGTGCCAGCAGCTTAAACGGAAGAACTGAAGCTTTCTTT
-,TRBJ1-1,many,TRBV9,CASSVSQGNTEAFF,TGTGCCAGCAGCGTCAGTCAGGGGAACACTGAAGCTTTCTTT
TRBD1,TRBJ2-7,many,TRBV29-1,CSVELRDRAHYEQYF,TGCAGCGTTGAACTCCGGGACAGGGCCCATTACGAGCAGTACTTC
-,TRBJ2-7,many,TRBV6-5,CASSYSEGLRYEQYF,TGTGCCAGCAGTTACTCGGAGGGACTTCGGTACGAGCAGTACTTC
TRBD1,TRBJ2-3,-,TRBV12-3/TRBV12-4,CASSVYRGDTQYF,TGTGCCAGCAGTGTTTACAGGGGAGATACGCAGTATTTT
TRBD1,TRBJ2-7,few,TRBV2,CASARDRSSYEQYF,TGTGCCAGCGCCCGGGACAGGAGCTCCTACGAGCAGTACTTC
-,TRBJ1-6,many,TRBV12-3/TRBV12-4,CASSFSGPNSPLHF,TGTGCCAGCAGTTTCTCGGGGCCGAATTCACCCCTCCACTTT
TRBD1,TRBJ1-5,few,TRBV6-2/TRBV6-3,CASKPDRGSQPQHF,TGTGCCAGCAAGCCGGACAGGGGTTCTCAGCCCCAGCATTTT
-,TRBJ2-5,few,TRBV6-1,CASRAYTNQETQYF,TGTGCCAGCAGAGCTTACACGAACCAAGAGACCCAGTACTTC
-,TRBJ2-4,many,TRBV20-1,CSARFGVAKNIKYF,TGCAGTGCTAGATTTGGCGTAGCCAAAAACATTAAGTACTTC
-,TRBJ1-2,many,TRBV5-5,CASSSAGAGHYGYTF,TGTGCCAGCAGCTCCGCCGGGGCAGGGCACTATGGCTACACCTTC
-,TRBJ1-1,many,TRBV11-2,CASSPPRAYTEAFF,TGTGCCAGCAGCCCTCCCAGGGCTTACACTGAAGCTTTCTTT
-,TRBJ1-1,many,TRBV2,CASRGQGNMNTEAFF,TGTGCCAGCAGGGGCCAGGGAAACATGAACACTGAAGCTTTCTTT